The 9 T cell receptor beta chains below were found in one sample sequenced in a study of shared clonotypes between healthy human individuals. TCRdb's copy holds only in-frame clones and misses some; the assay was immunoSEQ multiplex PCR. The top ten clones hold roughly 0.42% of a sample with over 1.5 million clones, approximately 98% of them seen once. What was sequenced was naive CD4+ T cells sorted from blood. Sample subset: CD45RA+ positively selected. All receptors come from a young man in good health.

The V gene is TRBV6-1, the J gene TRBJ2-7, with a possible D match to TRBD1 (5 bases). Germline-derived CDR1 and CDR2 are MNHNS and SASEGT. V lost 3 bases and J lost 5, with 14 bases in between. This CDR3 region has 14 residues. CDR3 in DNA: TGTGCCAGCAGTGATCTGGGGCCGCGCAACGAGCAGTACTTC. Translated, it gives CASSDLGPRNEQYF.

The V and J genes are TRBV19 and TRBJ1-5, with D possibly TRBD1 on 6 matching bases. This CDR3 spans 15 amino acids. Germline-derived CDR1 and CDR2 are LNHDA and SQIVND (reference sequence). V shed 2 bases and J shed 2 bases, with 10 bases lying between them. As DNA, the CDR3 is TGTGCCAGTAGTATACGACAGGAGGGCAATCAGCCCCAGCATTTT. Translated, it gives CASSIRQEGNQPQHF.

This clone showed up just once. The CDR3 DNA reads as TGTGCCAGCAGCCCTATCGGGCCCAGCTCCTACAATGAGCAGTTCTTC. This translates into CASSPIGPSSYNEQFF. The V call is TRBV11-3, the J call TRBJ2-1; D unresolved. This CDR3 has 16 residues. Between the trimmed V and J ends, which lost 5 bases and 0 bases, there was a span of 14 bases. The germline V gene has CDR1 SGHNT and CDR2 YENEEA.

The rearrangement uses TRBV27 and TRBJ2-1; perhaps TRBD2 as D (6 bases). CDR1 is MNHEY and CDR2 is SMNVEV in the germline V gene (reference sequence). Trimming removed 5 bases from V and 2 bases from J, with 16 bases in between. CDR3 size: 16 residues. The CDR3 region is CASSLLTRVTYNEQFF. The CDR3 nucleotides read TGTGCCAGCAGTCTATTGACTAGGGTAACCTACAATGAGCAGTTCTTC.

Only one count was recorded for this clone. The chain joins TRBV5-1 to TRBJ2-1; 16 bases align to TRBD2. The CDR3 runs 20 residues. V shed 3 bases, J shed 1 base, and the junction held 10 bases outside the gene matches. From germline, CDR1 is SGHRS and CDR2 YFSETQ. Written as DNA, the CDR3 is TGCGCCAGCAGCTCGGGACTAGCGGGAGGGACCAGTTATTCCTACAATGAGCAGTTCTTC. Translated, it gives CASSSGLAGGTSYSYNEQFF. Complete variable domain (other parts from reference TRBV5-1 and TRBJ2-1): KAGVTQTPRYLIKTRGQQVTLSCSPISGHRSVSWYQQTPGQGLQFLFEYFSETQRNKGNFPGRFSGRQFSNSRSEMNVSTLELGDSALYLCASSSGLAGGTSYSYNEQFFGPGTRLTVL.

The gene calls are TRBV7-8 and TRBJ2-7; 11 nucleotides align to TRBD2. Germline assignment: CDR1 SGHVS and CDR2 FQNEAQ. Losses at the gene ends were 1 base for V and 6 bases for J; bases not matched to a gene: 5. The CDR3 runs 15 residues. CDR3 in amino acids: CASSLGTSGSGEQYF. The CDR3, as DNA: TGTGCCAGCAGCTTAGGCACTAGCGGGAGCGGCGAGCAGTACTTC.

The V gene is TRBV19, the J gene TRBJ2-3; weak D call: TRBD1 (6 bases). CDR1 and CDR2 from the germline V gene are LNHDA and SQIVND (reference sequence). V gave up 7 bases and J gave up 0 bases, with 11 bases separating them. The CDR3 runs 14 residues. This CDR3 is CASTEGQSTDTQYF. The CDR3 region has the DNA TGTGCCAGTACCGAAGGACAGAGCACAGATACGCAGTATTTT.

This chain links TRBV7-9 with TRBJ2-2; no clear D. Per germline, CDR1 SEHNR and CDR2 FQNEAQ (reference sequence). Trimming cost V 5 bases and J 7 bases, with 11 bases left between them. This CDR3 has 13 amino acids. CDR3 nucleotides: TGTGCCAGCAGCCAAAACAGAGACGGGGAGCTGTTTTTT. This gives the protein CASSQNRDGELFF.

The CDR3 is CASFVSGSTDTQYF. CDR3 sequence (DNA): TGCGCCAGCTTTGTTAGCGGTAGCACAGATACGCAGTATTTT. V usage is TRBV5-1 and J usage is TRBJ2-3; tentatively, D is TRBD2 (6 bases). V was pared by 7 bases and J by 0 bases, with 12 bases between. The CDR3 is 14 amino acids. The germline gives CDR1 SGHRS, CDR2 YFSETQ.